The 18 T cell receptor beta chains below were found in one sample sequenced in a study of breast tumors, draining lymph nodes, adjacent tissues. TCRdb processed the multiplex PCR reads anew with MiXCR; each CDR3 protein has one entry. The table records 150,000 to 200,000 distinct CDR3 sequences, roughly a third of them present only once. Axillary draining lymph nodes of breast cancer patients supplied the node samples. Sequencing used axillary lymph node tissue. The receptors were sampled from a female donor with breast cancer. Some clones in this sample may be carry-over from other donors' samples.

Comments on this clonotype: With a much larger clone just one base away, this may be a read error. CDR3 amino acids: CASSPSRTGKYTF. For the CDR3, the DNA is TGTGCCAGCAGTCCCTCTCGTACAGGGAAGTACACCTTC. This rearrangement joins TRBV6-6 to TRBJ1-2; a possible D gene is TRBD1 (6 bases). The CDR3 covers 13 residues. Germline CDR1 reads MNHNY; CDR2 reads SVGAGI (reference sequence). V lost 5 bases to trimming and J lost 11 bases, with 18 bases between them.

The chain couples TRBV4-1 to TRBJ2-7, with 10 bases fitting TRBD2. Trimming took 4 bases from V and 6 from J; bases not matched to a gene: 6. Germline V gives CDR1 MGHRA, CDR2 YSYEKL. The CDR3 consists of 14 residues. The CDR3 is CASSRPGLALEQYF. CDR3 bases: TGCGCCAGCAGCCGACCGGGACTAGCGCTCGAGCAGTACTTC.

This clonotype was counted many times. The chain joins TRBV24-1 to TRBJ2-5, with 7 positions matching TRBD1. CDR3 length: 13 amino acids. The germline CDR1 and CDR2 sequences are KGHDR and SFDVKD. V lost 6 bases, J lost 5 bases, and 5 bases stayed unmatched. The CDR3, as DNA: TGTGCCACCAGTAGAGGGGGCGGGGAGACCCAGTACTTC. Translated, it gives CATSRGGGETQYF.

The rearrangement uses TRBV7-8 and TRBJ1-1; 7 bases fit TRBD1. J gave up 4 bases and V 2 bases, and 7 bases lay outside the gene matches. This CDR3 has 15 amino acids. The germline V gene encodes CDR1 SGHVS and CDR2 FQNEAQ. The CDR3 reads CASSLQQGKGTEAFF. As DNA, the CDR3 is TGTGCCAGCAGCTTACAACAGGGGAAGGGCACTGAAGCTTTCTTT.

Only a few counts were recorded for this clonotype. This may stem from a read error, because a much larger clone lies one nucleotide away. The chain joins TRBV12-5 to TRBJ2-1; 13 bases agree with TRBD2. The CDR3 is 15 residues long. The V gene end was trimmed by 3 bases and the J gene end by 15 bases; junction bases not matched to a gene: 11. Germline V CDR1 and CDR2: LGHNT, FRNRAP. The CDR3 sequence: CASGFAILAGGPTFF. The CDR3 nucleotides read TGTGCTAGTGGTTTCGCTATACTAGCGGGAGGGCCGACGTTCTTC.

This clonotype was counted many times. The V call is TRBV19, the J call TRBJ2-2; 7 bases are shared with TRBD2. The junction had 9 bases not matched to a gene; V was cut back by 9 bases and J by 2 bases. From germline, CDR1 is LNHDA and CDR2 SQIVND (reference sequence). The CDR3 consists of 15 residues. CDR3: CASRKSGANTGELFF. CDR3 nucleotide sequence: TGTGCCAGCCGAAAAAGCGGGGCTAACACCGGGGAGCTGTTTTTT. Drawing the rest from reference TRBV19 and TRBJ2-2, the complete variable domain is DGGITQSPKYLFRKEGQNVTLSCEQNLNHDAMYWYRQDPGQGLRLIYYSQIVNDFQKGDIAEGYSVSREKKESFPLTVTSAQKNPTAFYLCASRKSGANTGELFFGEGSRLTVL.

The sample holds many counts of this clonotype. The chain recombines TRBV5-1 with TRBJ1-2; D unresolved. Germline values: CDR1 SGHRS, CDR2 YFSETQ. The length of the CDR3 is 12 residues. V was trimmed by 4 bases and J by 2 bases, leaving 6 bases between them. CDR3 sequence reads: CASSLDNYGYTF. CDR3 in DNA: TGCGCCAGCAGCCTAGACAACTATGGCTACACCTTC. Full variable domain (rest looked up from reference TRBV5-1 and TRBJ1-2): KAGVTQTPRYLIKTRGQQVTLSCSPISGHRSVSWYQQTPGQGLQFLFEYFSETQRNKGNFPGRFSGRQFSNSRSEMNVSTLELGDSALYLCASSLDNYGYTFGSGTRLTVV.

About this clonotype itself: A much larger clone is a single base away; this may be a read error. V gene TRBV12-5 combines with J gene TRBJ2-5, with D perhaps given as TRBD1 or TRBD2 (6 bases each). The ends were cut back, 7 bases at V and 1 base at J, with 13 bases in the middle. The CDR3 consists of 14 residues. The germline V gene encodes CDR1 LGHNT and CDR2 FRNRAP. CDR3 amino acids: CASASEGGQETQYF. In DNA, the CDR3 is TGTGCTAGTGCAAGCGAGGGGGGCCAAGAGACCCAGTACTTC.

Comment on this clonotype: Compared with germline, one end of the junction differs, possibly owing to a read error. The chain combines TRBV7-2 with TRBJ2-5; D perhaps matches TRBD1 (6 bases). CDR1 SGHTA and CDR2 FQGNSA come from the germline V gene. This CDR3 contains 14 residues. The CDR3 is CASSHQTGQETQYF. As DNA, the CDR3 is TGTGCCAGCAGCCATCAGACAGGCCAAGAGACCCAGTATTTC.

The rearrangement joins TRBV5-1 to TRBJ1-2; unclear D gene. CDR3 size: 16 residues. Trimming removed 0 bases from V and 0 bases from J, with 12 bases in between. CDR1 SGHRS and CDR2 YFSETQ come from the germline V gene. This CDR3 is CASSLGEGLPNYGYTF. In DNA, the CDR3 is TGCGCCAGCAGCTTGGGGGAGGGCTTACCTAACTATGGCTACACCTTC.

This clonotype was found many times. Relative to the germline gene, one junction end is altered; a read error may explain this. J is TRBJ2-1 and V is TRBV7-4; D gene unclear. The CDR3 has 11 amino acids. The germline gives CDR1 SGHVT, CDR2 SQSDAQ. CDR3 sequence: CASSKEDEKFF. CDR3 bases: TGTGCCAGCAGCAAGGAAGATGAGAAGTTCTTC.

This clonotype has ten or more counts. The rearrangement uses TRBV11-2 and TRBJ2-2; 8 nucleotides line up with TRBD2. Germline V gene sequence: CDR1 SGHAT, CDR2 FQNNGV. V lost 5 bases, J lost 0 bases, and 2 bases stayed unmatched. The CDR3 has 15 amino acids. This CDR3 reads CASSEGLANTGELFF. CDR3 sequence (DNA): TGTGCCAGCAGCGAGGGACTAGCGAACACCGGGGAGCTGTTTTTT.

The V call is TRBV6-1, the J call TRBJ2-1; D may match TRBD1 or TRBD2 (5 bases each). Germline values: CDR1 MNHNS, CDR2 SASEGT. V dropped 5 bases and J dropped 7 bases, with 15 bases sitting between them. The CDR3 totals 14 residues. CDR3 residues: CASSPRDGLNEQFF. The CDR3 DNA follows: TGTGCCAGCAGTCCCCGGGACGGGTTGAATGAGCAGTTCTTC.

Ten or more counts support this clonotype. This chain links TRBV4-1 with TRBJ2-4; 8 bases align to TRBD1. The CDR3 length is 15 residues. CDR1 MGHRA and CDR2 YSYEKL come from the germline V gene. The V gene end was trimmed by 3 bases and the J gene end by 6 bases; junction bases not matched to a gene: 7. In DNA, the CDR3 is TGCGCCAGCAGCCACGAGGACAGGGCGTCAAACATTCAGTACTTC. As protein: CASSHEDRASNIQYF.

This clonotype showed up just a few times. The chain has TRBV6-2 or TRBV6-3 and TRBJ2-3; 7 bases fit TRBD1. The CDR3 is 14 residues long. V shed 5 bases, J shed 4 bases, and the junction held 6 bases outside the gene matches. Germline assignment: CDR1 MNHEY and CDR2 SVGEGT. CDR3 nucleotides: TGTGCCAGCAGTCCCACAGGGGTCCCAGATACGCAGTATTTT. Protein product: CASSPTGVPDTQYF.

This clonotype was observed at least ten times. The chain uses TRBV7-9 and TRBJ2-1; TRBD2 matches at 12 bases. The CDR3 has 15 residues. Looked up from germline, CDR1 is SEHNR and CDR2 is FQNEAQ (reference sequence). V lost 5 bases, J lost 5 bases, and 4 bases stayed unmatched. CDR3 sequence (DNA): TGTGCCAGCAGCCGACTAGCGGGAGAAAACAATGAGCAGTTCTTC. Its translation is CASSRLAGENNEQFF. The full variable domain, with the rest looked up from reference TRBV7-9 and TRBJ2-1, is DTGVSQNPRHKITKRGQNVTFRCDPISEHNRLYWYRQTLGQGPEFLTYFQNEAQLEKSRLLSDRFSAERPKGSFSTLEIQRTEQGDSAMYLCASSRLAGENNEQFFGPGTRLTVL.

CDR3 in amino acids: CASSLQLAGFTGELFF. In nucleotides, the CDR3 is TGTGCCAGCAGTTTACAGCTAGCGGGATTCACCGGGGAGCTGTTTTTT. V is TRBV12-3 or TRBV12-4 and J is TRBJ2-2; TRBD2 aligns across 9 bases. This CDR3 has 16 residues. After removal of 2 bases from V and 4 bases from J, the junction contained 5 bases not matched to a gene.

This clonotype has a single count. The junction differs from germline at one of its ends, possibly a read error. V usage is TRBV2 and J usage is TRBJ2-3; tentatively, D is TRBD2 (6 bases). Germline values: CDR1 SNHLY, CDR2 FYNNEI. This CDR3 region has 14 residues. CDR3: CASSPDWEADTQYF. The CDR3 nucleotides are TGCGCCAGCAGTCCTGACTGGGAGGCAGATACGCAGTATTTT.